The 24 T cell receptor beta chains reported below all come from one sample, sequenced in a study of T cell changes during pregnancy in multiple sclerosis. Using immunoSEQ multiplex PCR, the repertoire was profiled, and TCRdb retains in-frame clones only, with some absent. The sample carries 50,000 to 60,000 clones, roughly nine tenths recorded once. The source was peripheral blood, collected in the first trimester of pregnancy. The receptor source for this set is a female donor in good health, enrolled as a control in a pregnancy study.

CDR3 residues: CASSGWYQETQYF. Here the CDR3 DNA reads TGTGCCAGCTCCGGTTGGTACCAAGAGACCCAGTACTTC. The chain has TRBV2 and TRBJ2-5; D unresolved. This CDR3 region has 13 residues. The germline CDR1 and CDR2 sequences are SNHLY and FYNNEI. V gave up 8 bases and J gave up 0 bases, with 10 bases separating them.

J is TRBJ2-7 and V is TRBV15; TRBD2 matches 12 bases. J lost 5 bases, V lost 2 bases, and 4 bases had no gene match. The CDR3 length is 15 residues. Germline V CDR1 and CDR2: LNHNV, YYDKDF (reference sequence). The CDR3 reads CATSRRLAGVNEQYF. CDR3 coding DNA: TGTGCCACCAGCAGAAGACTAGCGGGAGTTAACGAGCAGTACTTC.

The chain has TRBV5-6 and TRBJ2-7; weak D call: TRBD2 (5 bases). The CDR3 extends over 15 amino acids. V was shortened by 0 bases and J by 2 bases, with 12 bases between the two germline ends. Per the germline V gene, CDR1 is SGHDT and CDR2 is YYEEEE. The CDR3 bases are TGTGCCAGCAGCTTGGTGCCCGACGGGGCCTACGAGCAGTACTTC. Translation gives CASSLVPDGAYEQYF. Filled out from reference TRBV5-6 and TRBJ2-7, the complete variable domain reads DAGVTQSPTHLIKTRGQQVTLRCSPKSGHDTVSWYQQALGQGPQFIFQYYEEEERQRGNFPDRFSGHQFPNYSSELNVNALLLGDSALYLCASSLVPDGAYEQYFGPGTRLTVT.

In its sample, this clone was seen once. The V gene is TRBV12-5, the J gene TRBJ2-7, with a weak D call TRBD1 (5 bases). V was trimmed by 7 bases and J by 5 bases, leaving 24 bases between them. The CDR3 spans 16 residues. Germline lookup yields CDR1 LGHNT and CDR2 FRNRAP. Here the CDR3 reads CASAPPRTNLFDEQYF. DNA for the CDR3: TGTGCTAGTGCCCCTCCCAGGACAAATTTGTTCGACGAGCAGTACTTC.

CDR3 sequence reads: CASSATGLGVIHEQYF. The CDR3 bases are TGTGCCAGCAGTGCGACAGGGTTAGGGGTAATCCACGAGCAGTACTTC. The chain combines TRBV2 with TRBJ2-7; TRBD1 aligns across 7 bases. Germline-derived CDR1 and CDR2 are SNHLY and FYNNEI. The CDR3 covers 16 residues. The trim removed 4 bases at V and 5 bases at J, leaving 14 bases unmatched.

The chain links TRBV2 to TRBJ1-4; D unresolved. V was shortened by 3 bases and J by 4 bases, with 12 bases between the two germline ends. The CDR3 spans 15 residues. CDR1 is SNHLY, CDR2 FYNNEI, per germline. The CDR3 DNA follows: TGTGCCAGCAGTGATTTAGGACTCGTTAATGAAAAACTGTTTTTT. Amino acids: CASSDLGLVNEKLFF. The complete variable domain, with remaining parts taken from reference TRBV2 and TRBJ1-4, reads EPEVTQTPSHQVTQMGQEVILRCVPISNHLYFYWYRQILGQKVEFLVSFYNNEISEKSEIFDDQFSVERPDGSNFTLKIRSTKLEDSAMYFCASSDLGLVNEKLFFGSGTQLSVL.

The genes are TRBV6-6 and TRBJ2-7; D is unclear. Germline CDR1 MNHNY, CDR2 SVGAGI (reference sequence). The CDR3 runs to 13 residues. Trimming took off 0 bases at V and 5 bases at J, with 8 bases between the two ends. The CDR3 DNA reads as TGTGCCAGCAGTTACTCGAGGCAGAACGAGCAGTACTTC. Its translation is CASSYSRQNEQYF.

The V gene is TRBV19, the J gene TRBJ1-4; 7 bases agree with TRBD1. Germline-derived CDR1 and CDR2 are LNHDA and SQIVND (reference sequence). This CDR3 spans 15 amino acids. Trimming at V came to 6 bases and at J to 0 bases, leaving 4 bases not matched to a gene. Here the CDR3 DNA reads TGTGCCAGTAGGCTCGACAGGGCAACTAATGAAAAACTGTTTTTT. This encodes CASRLDRATNEKLFF.

The chain recombines TRBV27 with TRBJ2-7; 9 bases fit TRBD1. Germline V gives CDR1 MNHEY, CDR2 SMNVEV (reference sequence). The CDR3 is 16 amino acids. V shed 5 bases and J 0 bases; nucleotides not matched to a gene: 8. The CDR3 DNA reads TGTGCCAGCAGTCCCTGGACAGGGGCTAACTCCTACGAGCAGTACTTC. This codes for CASSPWTGANSYEQYF.

This clone was picked up one time. The chain has TRBV6-4 and TRBJ1-4; 8 bases are shared with TRBD1. Germline-derived CDR1 and CDR2 are MRHNA and SNTAGT. V was pared by 2 bases and J by 0 bases, with 5 bases of the junction left unmatched. This CDR3 is built from 17 residues. CDR3 in DNA: TGTGCCAGCAGTGACCATCAGGGGGCCCCAACTAATGAAAAACTGTTTTTT. It codes for CASSDHQGAPTNEKLFF.

The chain joins TRBV7-9 to TRBJ1-4; 8 nucleotides match TRBD1. In germline, CDR1 is SEHNR, CDR2 FQNEAQ (reference sequence). Trimming took 3 bases from V and 4 from J; bases not matched to a gene: 7. The CDR3 consists of 16 residues. CDR3 residues: CASSFAGGHNNEKLFF. The DNA of the CDR3 is TGTGCCAGCAGCTTTGCAGGGGGCCATAATAATGAAAAACTGTTTTTT. Full variable domain (outside the CDR3, taken from reference TRBV7-9 and TRBJ1-4): DTGVSQNPRHKITKRGQNVTFRCDPISEHNRLYWYRQTLGQGPEFLTYFQNEAQLEKSRLLSDRFSAERPKGSFSTLEIQRTEQGDSAMYLCASSFAGGHNNEKLFFGSGTQLSVL.

The V and J genes are TRBV5-1 and TRBJ2-3; the D gene is possibly TRBD1 (5 bases). Germline CDR1 SGHRS, CDR2 YFSETQ. The V end was cut by 6 bases, the J end by 3 bases, with 14 bases between. The CDR3 spans 14 residues. The CDR3 DNA follows: TGCGCCAGCACCCCCGGACAAGGGACAGATACGCAGTATTTT. Encoded protein: CASTPGQGTDTQYF.

The chain links TRBV11-2 to TRBJ2-2; 7 bases line up with TRBD1. Looked up from germline, CDR1 is SGHAT and CDR2 is FQNNGV. The CDR3 spans 15 residues. Trimming at V came to 5 bases and at J to 6 bases, leaving 9 bases not matched to a gene. The CDR3 DNA sequence: TGTGCCAGCAGCCCGGGACAGTACCGCCCCGGGGAGCTGTTTTTT. Protein sequence: CASSPGQYRPGELFF.

The rearrangement uses TRBV2 and TRBJ1-6; possible D gene TRBD1, 6 bases. The V gene lost 6 bases and the J gene lost 7 bases, with 7 bases spanning the gap. The length of the CDR3 is 12 residues. Germline CDR1 is SNHLY and CDR2 is FYNNEI. The chain's CDR3 is CASRQGNSPLHF. For the CDR3, the DNA is TGTGCCAGCAGGCAGGGGAATTCACCCCTCCACTTT.

The rearrangement joins TRBV6-4 to TRBJ2-1; 9 nucleotides align to TRBD2. The CDR3 contains 14 residues. The germline V gene encodes CDR1 MRHNA and CDR2 SNTAGT. The V segment lost 5 bases and the J segment 2 bases; nucleotides outside the gene matches: 1. CDR3 in amino acids: CASSSGGPYNEQFF. The CDR3 region has the DNA TGTGCCAGCAGTAGCGGGGGGCCCTACAATGAGCAGTTCTTC.

The chain recombines TRBV6-6 with TRBJ1-3; tentatively, D is TRBD1 (6 bases). Germline CDR1 is MNHNY and CDR2 is SVGAGI (reference sequence). This CDR3 is 15 amino acids long. V was shortened by 4 bases and J by 4 bases, with 14 bases between the two germline ends. In nucleotides, the CDR3 is TGTGCCAGCAGTTTTGAAGGGGGTGACGGAAACACCATATATTTT. Protein: CASSFEGGDGNTIYF.

The chain uses TRBV6-5 and TRBJ2-5, with a tentative D call TRBD2 (7 bases). This CDR3 region has 15 residues. Germline V CDR1 and CDR2: MNHEY, SVGAGI. V shed 5 bases and J shed 4 bases, with 17 bases lying between them. CDR3 protein: CASSTVQGGGETQYF. Here the CDR3 DNA reads TGTGCCAGCAGTACAGTACAGGGAGGGGGAGAGACCCAGTACTTC.

This chain connects TRBV7-9 to TRBJ2-4, with 11 bases fitting TRBD1. The CDR3 consists of 15 residues. The J segment lost 6 bases and the V segment lost 5 bases, leaving 6 bases of the junction unmatched. CDR1 is SEHNR, CDR2 FQNEAQ, per germline (reference sequence). CDR3 nucleotides: TGTGCCAGCAGCCCGAGGACAGGGGGCCCAAACATTCAGTACTTC. Amino acid sequence: CASSPRTGGPNIQYF.

Of note for this clone: Other nucleotide sequences in the sample specify the same CDR3. This sequence joins TRBV10-3 and TRBJ2-1; 8 nucleotides line up with TRBD2. V was pared by 0 bases and J by 2 bases, with 3 bases of the junction left unmatched. Looked up from germline, CDR1 is ENHRY and CDR2 is SYGVKD. There are 16 residues in the CDR3. The CDR3 sequence: CAISESAGGTYNEQFF. The CDR3 nucleotides are TGTGCCATCAGTGAGTCTGCGGGAGGAACCTACAATGAGCAGTTCTTC.

The rearrangement links TRBV27 to TRBJ2-5; 9 bases fit TRBD1. There are 13 residues in the CDR3. Per the germline V gene, CDR1 is MNHEY and CDR2 is SMNVEV (reference sequence). V lost 8 bases and J lost 5; bases outside the gene matches: 6. DNA for the CDR3: TGTGCCAGCTTAGACAGGGGGGGGGAGACCCAGTACTTC. Translating gives CASLDRGGETQYF.

This clone was detected once. This same CDR3 is encoded by further DNA sequences in the sample. This chain connects TRBV18 to TRBJ1-2, with 7 bases fitting TRBD1. V shed 3 bases, J shed 3 bases, and the junction held 1 base outside the gene matches. The CDR3 sequence is 13 residues long. Germline CDR1 KGHSH, CDR2 LQKENI. The CDR3 DNA reads as TGTGCCAGCTCACCCGACAGGGACTATGGCTACACCTTC. Amino acids: CASSPDRDYGYTF.

The chain carries TRBV14 and TRBJ2-5, with TRBD2 matching 12 bases. CDR3 length: 15 amino acids. Per the germline V gene, CDR1 is SGHDN and CDR2 is FVKESK. The trim removed 1 base at V and 7 bases at J, leaving 4 bases unmatched. The CDR3 DNA is TGTGCCAGCAGCCAAGTTCCTAGCGGGGGGGGGACCCAGTACTTC. This encodes CASSQVPSGGGTQYF.

The chain recombines TRBV6-1 with TRBJ2-2; TRBD1 is a possible D gene (8 bases). Germline assignment: CDR1 MNHNS and CDR2 SASEGT. V lost 10 bases to trimming and J lost 17 bases, with 17 bases between them. This CDR3 has 10 residues. DNA of the CDR3: TGTGCCACTACAGGGGGGGGCAGATTTTTT. Protein product: CATTGGGRFF.

The rearrangement links TRBV5-1 to TRBJ1-4, with no clear D. The CDR3 contains 18 residues. Germline V gene data show CDR1 as SGHRS and CDR2 as YFSETQ. The V end lost 6 bases, the J end lost 1 base, and 22 bases lay between the germline ends. The CDR3 DNA is TGCGCCAGCACTCCGGAGCGTTCTGGTTTTGGAACTAATGAAAAACTGTTTTTT. Translation gives CASTPERSGFGTNEKLFF. Looking up the rest from reference TRBV5-1 and TRBJ1-4 gives the full variable domain: KAGVTQTPRYLIKTRGQQVTLSCSPISGHRSVSWYQQTPGQGLQFLFEYFSETQRNKGNFPGRFSGRQFSNSRSEMNVSTLELGDSALYLCASTPERSGFGTNEKLFFGSGTQLSVL.